This TCR beta chain was sequenced during a study of shared clonotypes between healthy human individuals. From germline, CDR1 is LNHDA and CDR2 SQIVND (reference sequence). Trimming cost V 3 bases and J 1 base; bases outside gene matches: 6. CDR3 length: 16 residues. Findings of the study overall: Against clonotypes common to all four donors, non-shared ones had lower generation probabilities.

Naive CD8 cells lacked CD45RO and underwent positive selection for CCR7, leaving out terminally differentiated effector memory CD45RA+ cells. About this clone: Antigen: not known.

TCRdb's copy holds only in-frame clones and misses some; the assay was immunoSEQ multiplex PCR. The profile covers 2 million or so clones, with less than 95% appearing a single time and about 1.1% taken by the ten largest. J is TRBJ2-5 and V is TRBV19; TRBD2 aligns across 9 bases. This receptor was taken from a man between 18 and 29 years old in good health. Sequences were obtained from naive CD8+ T cells sorted from blood. CDR3 in DNA: TGTGCCAGTAGTATGGGCGGGGGGGCTCTCCAAGAGACCCAGTACTTC. This codes for CASSMGGGALQETQYF. Filled out from reference TRBV19 and TRBJ2-5, the complete variable domain reads DGGITQSPKYLFRKEGQNVTLSCEQNLNHDAMYWYRQDPGQGLRLIYYSQIVNDFQKGDIAEGYSVSREKKESFPLTVTSAQKNPTAFYLCASSMGGGALQETQYFGPGTRLLVL.